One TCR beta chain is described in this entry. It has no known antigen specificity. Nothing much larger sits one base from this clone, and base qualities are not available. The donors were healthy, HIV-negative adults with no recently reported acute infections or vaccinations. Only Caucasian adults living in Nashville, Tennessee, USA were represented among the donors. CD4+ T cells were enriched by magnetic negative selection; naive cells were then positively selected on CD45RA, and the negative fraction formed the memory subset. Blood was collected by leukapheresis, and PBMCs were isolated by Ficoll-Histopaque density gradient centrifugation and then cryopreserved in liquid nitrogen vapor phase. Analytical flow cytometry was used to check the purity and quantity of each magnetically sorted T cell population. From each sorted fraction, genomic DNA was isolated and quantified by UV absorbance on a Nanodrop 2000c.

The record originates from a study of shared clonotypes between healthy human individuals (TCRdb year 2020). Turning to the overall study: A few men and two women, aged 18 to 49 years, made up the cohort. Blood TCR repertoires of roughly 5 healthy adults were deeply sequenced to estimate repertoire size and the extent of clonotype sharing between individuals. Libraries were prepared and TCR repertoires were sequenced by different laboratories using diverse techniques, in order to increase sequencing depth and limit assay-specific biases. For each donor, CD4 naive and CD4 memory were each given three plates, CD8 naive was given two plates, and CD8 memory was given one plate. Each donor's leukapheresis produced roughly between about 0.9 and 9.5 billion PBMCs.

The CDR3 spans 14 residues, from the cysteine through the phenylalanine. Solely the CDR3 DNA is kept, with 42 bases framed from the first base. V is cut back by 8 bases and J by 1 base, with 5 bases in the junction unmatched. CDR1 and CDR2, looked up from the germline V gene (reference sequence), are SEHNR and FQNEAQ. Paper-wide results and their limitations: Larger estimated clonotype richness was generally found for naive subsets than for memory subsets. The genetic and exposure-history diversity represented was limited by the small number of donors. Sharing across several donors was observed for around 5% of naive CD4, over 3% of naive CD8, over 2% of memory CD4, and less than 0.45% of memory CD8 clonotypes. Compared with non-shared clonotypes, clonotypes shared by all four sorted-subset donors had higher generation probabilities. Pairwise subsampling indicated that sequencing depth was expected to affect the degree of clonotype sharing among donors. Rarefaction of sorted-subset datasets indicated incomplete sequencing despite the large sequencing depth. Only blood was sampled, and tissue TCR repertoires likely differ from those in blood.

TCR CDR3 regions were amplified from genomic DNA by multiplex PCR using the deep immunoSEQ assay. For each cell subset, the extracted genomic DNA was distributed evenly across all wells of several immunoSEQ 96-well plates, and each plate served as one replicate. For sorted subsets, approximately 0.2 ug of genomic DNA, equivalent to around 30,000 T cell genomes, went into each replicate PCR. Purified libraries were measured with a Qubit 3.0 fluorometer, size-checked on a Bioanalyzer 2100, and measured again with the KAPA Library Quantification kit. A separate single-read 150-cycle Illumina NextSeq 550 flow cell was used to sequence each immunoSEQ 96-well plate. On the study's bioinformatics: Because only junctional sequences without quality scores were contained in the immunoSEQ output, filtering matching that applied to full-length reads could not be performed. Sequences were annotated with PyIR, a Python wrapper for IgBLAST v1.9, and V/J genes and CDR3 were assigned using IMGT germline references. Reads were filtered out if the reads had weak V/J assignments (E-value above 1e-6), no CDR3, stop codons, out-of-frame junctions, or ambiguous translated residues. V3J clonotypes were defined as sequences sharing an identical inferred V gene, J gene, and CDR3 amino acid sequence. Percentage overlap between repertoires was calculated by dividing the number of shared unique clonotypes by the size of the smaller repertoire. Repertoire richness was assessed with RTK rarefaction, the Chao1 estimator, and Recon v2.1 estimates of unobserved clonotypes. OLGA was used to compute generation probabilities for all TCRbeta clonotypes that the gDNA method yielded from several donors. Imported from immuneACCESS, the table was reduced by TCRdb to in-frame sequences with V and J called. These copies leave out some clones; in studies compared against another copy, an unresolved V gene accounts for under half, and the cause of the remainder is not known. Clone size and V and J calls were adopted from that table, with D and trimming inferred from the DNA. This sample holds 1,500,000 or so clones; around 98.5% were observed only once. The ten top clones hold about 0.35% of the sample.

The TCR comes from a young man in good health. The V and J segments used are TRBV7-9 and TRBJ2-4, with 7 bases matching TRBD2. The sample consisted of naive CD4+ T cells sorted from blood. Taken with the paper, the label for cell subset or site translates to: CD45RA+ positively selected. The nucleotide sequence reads TGTGCCAGCGGGGGGGTAGAGGCCAAAAACATTCAGTACTTC. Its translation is CASGGVEAKNIQYF.